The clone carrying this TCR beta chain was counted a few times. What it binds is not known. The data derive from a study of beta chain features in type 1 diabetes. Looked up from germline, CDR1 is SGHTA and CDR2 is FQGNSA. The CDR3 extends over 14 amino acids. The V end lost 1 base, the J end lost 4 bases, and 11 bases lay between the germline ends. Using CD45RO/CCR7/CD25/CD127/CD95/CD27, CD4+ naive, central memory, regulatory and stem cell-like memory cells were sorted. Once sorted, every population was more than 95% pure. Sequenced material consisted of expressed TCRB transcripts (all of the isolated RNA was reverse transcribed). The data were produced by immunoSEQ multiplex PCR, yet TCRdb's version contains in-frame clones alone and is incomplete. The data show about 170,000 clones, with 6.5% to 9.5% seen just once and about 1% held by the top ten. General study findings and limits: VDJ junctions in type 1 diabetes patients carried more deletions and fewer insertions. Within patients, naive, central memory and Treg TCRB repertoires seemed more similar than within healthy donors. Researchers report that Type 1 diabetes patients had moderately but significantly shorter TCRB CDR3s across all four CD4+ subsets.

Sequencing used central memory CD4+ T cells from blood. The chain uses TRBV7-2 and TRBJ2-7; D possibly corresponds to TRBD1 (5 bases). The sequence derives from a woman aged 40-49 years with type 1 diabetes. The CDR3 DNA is TGTGCCAGCAGCTTAGATCCAGGGTTATACGAGCAGTACTTC. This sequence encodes CASSLDPGLYEQYF.